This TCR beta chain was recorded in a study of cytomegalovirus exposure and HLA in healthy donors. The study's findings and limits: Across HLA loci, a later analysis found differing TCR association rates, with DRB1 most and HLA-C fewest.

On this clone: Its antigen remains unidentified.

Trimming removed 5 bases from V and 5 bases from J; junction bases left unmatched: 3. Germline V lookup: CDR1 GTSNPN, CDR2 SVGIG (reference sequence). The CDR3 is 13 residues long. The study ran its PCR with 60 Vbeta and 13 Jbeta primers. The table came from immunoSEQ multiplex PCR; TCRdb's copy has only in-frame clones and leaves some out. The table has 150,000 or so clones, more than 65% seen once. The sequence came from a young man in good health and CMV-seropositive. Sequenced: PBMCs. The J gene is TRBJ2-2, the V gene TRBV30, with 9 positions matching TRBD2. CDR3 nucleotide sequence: TGTGCCTGGCAGAGCGGGGGGACCGGGGAGCTGTTTTTT. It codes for CAWQSGGTGELFF.